These 29 T cell receptor beta chains originate from one sample sequenced in a study of Tregs in tolerant kidney transplant recipients (dated 2019 in TCRdb). The library was prepared using the immunoSEQ multiplex PCR assay. TCRdb took this table from immuneACCESS and kept in-frame rearrangements with V and J called. Such tables lack part of the clones; where checked against another copy, unresolved V genes explain under half of the gap, and the rest is unexplained. The sample table shows about 240,000 clones, and 80% to 85% are seen once. The biggest ten clones account for around 0.68% of the sample. Sequenced input: CD4+ T cells from blood. Receptors originate from a human donor in good health.

On this clone: The sample contains more than one DNA sequence encoding this CDR3. This chain connects TRBV29-1 to TRBJ2-5; no reliable D call. The CDR3 contains 14 residues. The V and J ends lost 0 bases and 5 bases respectively, with 13 bases between them. Germline values: CDR1 SQVTM, CDR2 ANQGSEA. CDR3 protein: CSVEDLDGRETQYF. CDR3 sequence (DNA): TGCAGCGTTGAAGATCTGGATGGTAGGGAGACCCAGTACTTC.

The chain couples TRBV30 to TRBJ2-1; the match to TRBD1 covers 9 bases. J gave up 6 bases and V 1 base, and 4 bases lay outside the gene matches. The CDR3 sequence is 14 residues long. From germline, CDR1 is GTSNPN and CDR2 SVGIG (reference sequence). DNA for the CDR3: TGTGCCTGGAGTGGGACAGGGGTGGTCAATGAGCAGTTCTTC. It translates to CAWSGTGVVNEQFF.

The chain links TRBV6-1 to TRBJ1-3, with D tentatively TRBD1 (5 bases). V lost 2 bases, J lost 5 bases, and 13 bases lay in between. Germline assignment: CDR1 MNHNS and CDR2 SASEGT. The CDR3 length is 15 residues. The CDR3 reads CASSELTGQRNTIYF. CDR3 in DNA: TGTGCCAGCAGTGAACTTACAGGACAACGAAACACCATATATTTT.

V and J are TRBV5-8 and TRBJ1-3, with a tentative D call TRBD1 (5 bases). CDR1 SGHTS and CDR2 YDEGEE come from the germline V gene. Trimming took 3 bases from V and 3 from J, leaving 10 bases between them. The CDR3 is made up of 14 amino acids. CDR3 bases: TGTGCCAGCAGCTGGGGGTTCGGTGGAAACACCATATATTTT. Translated: CASSWGFGGNTIYF.

The rearrangement uses TRBV18 and TRBJ1-2; D is unresolved. The CDR3 length is 14 residues. CDR1 and CDR2 from the germline V gene are KGHSH and LQKENI. Trimming took 0 bases from V and 4 from J, leaving 9 bases between them. In DNA, the CDR3 is TGTGCCAGCTCACCACCCGGGCTCGGCTATGGCTACACCTTC. This translates into CASSPPGLGYGYTF. Drawing the rest from reference TRBV18 and TRBJ1-2, the complete variable domain is NAGVMQNPRHLVRRRGQEARLRCSPMKGHSHVYWYRQLPEEGLKFMVYLQKENIIDESGMPKERFSAEFPKEGPSILRIQQVVRGDSAAYFCASSPPGLGYGYTFGSGTRLTVV.

The table lists this clone with a count of one. The chain combines TRBV2 with TRBJ2-7; D is unclear. Germline V CDR1 and CDR2: SNHLY, FYNNEI. The CDR3 extends over 11 amino acids. Trimming left V 4 bases short and J 2 bases short, with 3 bases between. Written as DNA, the CDR3 is TGTGCCAGCAGTGGGACCTACGAGCAGTACTTC. Its translation is CASSGTYEQYF.

The chain uses TRBV5-1 and TRBJ2-5, with 8 positions matching TRBD2. CDR3 length equals 17 residues. CDR1 is SGHRS, CDR2 YFSETQ, per germline. V lost 6 bases and J lost 4; bases outside the gene matches: 17. CDR3: CASNPGGAGVAGETQYF. The CDR3 DNA sequence: TGCGCCAGCAACCCTGGAGGAGCGGGGGTTGCGGGAGAGACCCAGTACTTC. The whole variable domain, filled in from reference TRBV5-1 and TRBJ2-5, reads KAGVTQTPRYLIKTRGQQVTLSCSPISGHRSVSWYQQTPGQGLQFLFEYFSETQRNKGNFPGRFSGRQFSNSRSEMNVSTLELGDSALYLCASNPGGAGVAGETQYFGPGTRLLVL.

The chain has TRBV5-5 and TRBJ1-1; D ambiguous. CDR1 SGHKS and CDR2 YYEKEE come from the germline V gene (reference sequence). Trimming pared 0 bases from V and 10 bases from J, leaving 7 bases between. The CDR3 consists of 11 residues. CDR3 in amino acids: CASSLGYLAFF. CDR3 nucleotides: TGTGCCAGCAGCTTGGGCTACTTAGCTTTCTTT.

The chain combines TRBV5-1 with TRBJ1-1; D remains unclear. Between the trimmed V and J ends, which lost 0 bases and 1 base, there was a span of 7 bases. CDR3 length: 14 residues. The V gene's germline CDR1 is SGHRS and CDR2 YFSETQ. Here the CDR3 reads CASSLGQPNTEAFF. For the CDR3, the DNA is TGCGCCAGCAGCTTGGGGCAGCCGAACACTGAAGCTTTCTTT.

This chain connects TRBV11-2 to TRBJ2-3, with 10 bases that match TRBD1. CDR1 is SGHAT and CDR2 is FQNNGV in the germline V gene. The CDR3 runs to 14 residues. Trimming removed 4 bases from V and 4 bases from J; junction bases left unmatched: 2. DNA for the CDR3: TGTGCCAGCAGCTGGGGACAGGGGTCAGATACGCAGTATTTT. Translation: CASSWGQGSDTQYF.

This sequence joins TRBV2 and TRBJ2-7, with D unresolved. The germline V and J ends were trimmed by 8 bases and 6 bases, with 20 bases remaining between them. The CDR3 runs to 14 residues. Germline V lookup: CDR1 SNHLY, CDR2 FYNNEI. CDR3 nucleotide sequence: TGTGCCAGCTGTGGTCAGGATGATAGTTCCGAGCAGTACTTC. This gives the protein CASCGQDDSSEQYF.

The chain links TRBV27 to TRBJ2-7; weak D call: TRBD2 (5 bases). The CDR3 has 12 residues. In germline, CDR1 is MNHEY, CDR2 SMNVEV (reference sequence). V was cut by 10 bases and J by 6 bases, with 16 bases left in between. CDR3: CATGHAGGEQYF. The CDR3 DNA reads as TGTGCCACGGGCCACGCGGGTGGCGAGCAGTACTTC.

The V call is TRBV7-8, the J call TRBJ2-7; D possibly corresponds to TRBD2 (5 bases). The V and J ends lost 2 bases and 2 bases respectively, with 13 bases between them. CDR1 is SGHVS and CDR2 is FQNEAQ in the germline V gene. The CDR3 spans 15 residues. The CDR3 loop is CASSLRGPVTYEQYF. The CDR3, as DNA: TGTGCCAGCAGCTTACGGGGTCCAGTAACCTACGAGCAGTACTTC.

The chain couples TRBV30 to TRBJ2-3; 11 bases fit TRBD2. Per germline, CDR1 GTSNPN and CDR2 SVGIG (reference sequence). J lost 9 bases, V lost 0 bases, and 8 bases had no gene match. The CDR3 spans 15 residues. This CDR3 is CAWSVLGTSGKTQYF. The CDR3 coding sequence is TGTGCCTGGAGTGTACTGGGGACTAGCGGAAAAACGCAGTATTTT.

CDR3 sequence reads: CASSGQGDTGELFF. In DNA form, the CDR3 reads TGTGCCAGCAGTGGTCAGGGGGACACCGGGGAGCTGTTTTTT. The chain is built from TRBV6-4 and TRBJ2-2; the match to TRBD1 covers 7 bases. The CDR3 totals 14 residues. With 4 bases clipped from V and 3 bases from J, the junction kept 2 bases outside the gene matches. Per germline, CDR1 MRHNA and CDR2 SNTAGT.

V and J are TRBV2 and TRBJ1-5; D unclear. The V and J ends lost 1 base and 9 bases respectively, with 7 bases between them. The CDR3 is made up of 12 amino acids. Germline V gene lookup returns CDR1 SNHLY and CDR2 FYNNEI. CDR3 sequence (DNA): TGTGCCAGCAGTGAAGGCAGTCGGCCCCAGCATTTT. Its translation is CASSEGSRPQHF.

The chain combines TRBV6-4 with TRBJ2-3; D ambiguous. The CDR3 spans 16 residues. Germline assignment: CDR1 MRHNA and CDR2 SNTAGT. The ends were cut back, 4 bases at V and 3 bases at J, with 17 bases in the middle. The CDR3 DNA reads TGTGCCAGCAGTGGCCAGTACAGTTCCACTACAGATACGCAGTATTTT. It is translated as CASSGQYSSTTDTQYF.

This rearrangement joins TRBV5-1 to TRBJ2-7; 8 positions match TRBD1. The CDR3 sequence is 14 residues long. Germline V lookup: CDR1 SGHRS, CDR2 YFSETQ. The J segment lost 2 bases and the V segment lost 2 bases, leaving 3 bases of the junction unmatched. The CDR3 loop reads CASSFDRGAYEQYF. The CDR3 DNA reads TGCGCCAGCAGCTTCGACAGGGGCGCCTACGAGCAGTACTTC. Full variable domain (outside the CDR3, taken from reference TRBV5-1 and TRBJ2-7): KAGVTQTPRYLIKTRGQQVTLSCSPISGHRSVSWYQQTPGQGLQFLFEYFSETQRNKGNFPGRFSGRQFSNSRSEMNVSTLELGDSALYLCASSFDRGAYEQYFGPGTRLTVT.

The V and J genes are TRBV29-1 and TRBJ1-2; tentatively, D is TRBD1 (6 bases). CDR3 length: 15 residues. Germline V gives CDR1 SQVTM, CDR2 ANQGSEA. V lost 4 bases and J 6 bases, leaving 21 bases between the germline ends. CDR3: CSVVQGDRKVHGYTF. The CDR3 nucleotides read TGCAGCGTTGTACAGGGTGACAGGAAGGTCCATGGCTACACCTTC. The full variable domain, in which reference TRBV29-1 and TRBJ1-2 provide the parts outside the CDR3, is SAVISQKPSRDICQRGTSLTIQCQVDSQVTMMFWYRQQPGQSLTLIATANQGSEATYESGFVIDKFPISRPNLTFSTLTVSNMSPEDSSIYLCSVVQGDRKVHGYTFGSGTRLTVV.

The rearrangement uses TRBV6-5 and TRBJ2-5; 8 positions match TRBD2. This CDR3 spans 14 amino acids. The V segment lost 5 bases and the J segment 1 base; nucleotides outside the gene matches: 3. Germline CDR1 and CDR2: MNHEY and SVGAGI. The CDR3 DNA sequence: TGTGCCAGCAGTGTGCGGGAGGTCCAAGAGACCCAGTACTTC. This encodes CASSVREVQETQYF.

The gene calls are TRBV29-1 and TRBJ1-4; D may be TRBD1 (6 bases). The CDR3 consists of 15 residues. Germline V lookup: CDR1 SQVTM, CDR2 ANQGSEA. The ends were cut back, 7 bases at V and 1 base at J, with 16 bases in the middle. The CDR3 loop is CSAGKTGKTNEKLFF. In DNA, the CDR3 is TGCAGCGCTGGAAAAACAGGGAAAACTAATGAAAAACTGTTTTTT.

This chain links TRBV6-5 with TRBJ1-3; D is ambiguous. Trimming removed 1 base at V and 5 bases at J, with 9 bases between. Germline V gene lookup returns CDR1 MNHEY and CDR2 SVGAGI. The length of the CDR3 is 14 residues. This CDR3 is CASSYFPERNTIYF. CDR3 nucleotides: TGTGCCAGCAGTTACTTTCCTGAAAGAAACACCATATATTTT.

The chain employs TRBV25-1 and TRBJ1-4; D unclear. V lost 1 base to trimming and J lost 4 bases, with 7 bases between them. CDR1 is MGHDK, CDR2 SYGVNS, per germline. The CDR3 is 14 residues long. The CDR3 DNA reads as TGTGCCAGCAGTGAATGGAGAGGTAATGAAAAACTGTTTTTT. It codes for CASSEWRGNEKLFF.

This clone was counted a single time. This chain connects TRBV5-6 to TRBJ1-1; D is ambiguous. Looked up from germline, CDR1 is SGHDT and CDR2 is YYEEEE. The CDR3 extends over 14 amino acids. The germline V and J ends were trimmed by 0 bases and 2 bases, with 8 bases remaining between them. Written as DNA, the CDR3 is TGTGCCAGCAGCTTGGACAGTCGAAACACTGAAGCTTTCTTT. It specifies CASSLDSRNTEAFF.

This chain joins TRBV5-4 and TRBJ2-1; D perhaps matches TRBD2 (6 bases). The ends were cut back, 1 base at V and 8 bases at J, with 10 bases in the middle. The length of the CDR3 is 13 residues. Germline V gene sequence: CDR1 SGHNT, CDR2 YYREEE (reference sequence). CDR3 DNA: TGTGCCAGCAGCTTGAGACCGGGGGATGAGCAGTTCTTC. It translates to CASSLRPGDEQFF. Based on the CDR3 plus reference TRBV5-4 and TRBJ2-1, the full variable domain is ETGVTQSPTHLIKTRGQQVTLRCSSQSGHNTVSWYQQALGQGPQFIFQYYREEENGRGNFPPRFSGLQFPNYSSELNVNALELDDSALYLCASSLRPGDEQFFGPGTRLTVL.

V and J are TRBV5-4 and TRBJ2-1; the D gene is possibly TRBD1 (6 bases). Trimming cost V 3 bases and J 4 bases, with 8 bases left between them. Germline loops: CDR1 SGHNT, CDR2 YYREEE (reference sequence). The CDR3 runs 13 residues. The DNA of the CDR3 is TGTGCCAGCAGCTCTGGACAGTACAATGAGCAGTTCTTC. Its protein product is CASSSGQYNEQFF.

This chain links TRBV27 with TRBJ2-1, with 11 bases that match TRBD2. The trim removed 7 bases at V and 5 bases at J, leaving 10 bases unmatched. Germline CDR1 and CDR2: MNHEY and SMNVEV (reference sequence). CDR3 length: 16 residues. The CDR3 DNA reads as TGTGCCAGCACCTCCACCGGACTAGCGGGTAACAATGAGCAGTTCTTC. Its protein product is CASTSTGLAGNNEQFF.

The chain combines TRBV18 with TRBJ2-1; D unclear. Germline loops: CDR1 KGHSH, CDR2 LQKENI. V was trimmed by 5 bases and J by 0 bases, leaving 8 bases between them. CDR3 length: 14 amino acids. The DNA of the CDR3 is TGTGCCAGCTCAGAGGCGGTCTCCTACAATGAGCAGTTCTTC. Amino acids: CASSEAVSYNEQFF.

This clone is a singleton in its sample. V is TRBV6-5 and J is TRBJ1-2; TRBD1 aligns across 11 bases. The CDR3 loop spans 15 amino acids. Germline trimming cut 5 bases from V and 4 bases from J; bases unmatched to any gene: 6. Looked up from germline, CDR1 is MNHEY and CDR2 is SVGAGI. CDR3 bases: TGTGCCAGCAGTGGCCGGGACAGGGGGTTCTATGGCTACACCTTC. Translating it yields CASSGRDRGFYGYTF.